Each of the 30 T cell receptor beta chains below was sequenced from the same sample in a study of blood T cell repertoires in COVID-19. The data were produced by immunoSEQ multiplex PCR, yet TCRdb's version contains in-frame clones alone and is incomplete. Altogether about 89,000 clones are present, 80% being singletons, with the ten largest covering under 25%. The specimen sequenced was peripheral blood. These receptors came from a woman of 80 years or more with acute or convalescent COVID-19.

The rearrangement uses TRBV7-2 and TRBJ2-1; 9 bases match TRBD2. This CDR3 contains 14 residues. In germline, CDR1 is SGHTA, CDR2 FQGNSA. Trimming took 4 bases from V and 4 from J; bases not matched to a gene: 2. The CDR3 DNA sequence: TGTGCCAGCAGCTCGACTAGCGGTTACAATGAGCAGTTCTTC. As protein: CASSSTSGYNEQFF.

The rearrangement uses TRBV4-1 and TRBJ1-5, with 9 nucleotides matching TRBD1. CDR3 size: 16 residues. CDR1 MGHRA and CDR2 YSYEKL come from the germline V gene. Trimming at V came to 4 bases and at J to 2 bases, leaving 6 bases not matched to a gene. The CDR3 DNA is TGCGCCAGCAGCCTCTGGACAGGGGTGGGCAATCAGCCCCAGCATTTT. Its protein is CASSLWTGVGNQPQHF.

This chain links TRBV18 with TRBJ2-2; D uncertain. V shed 5 bases and J shed 1 base, with 5 bases lying between them. CDR3 length: 13 residues. The germline V gene encodes CDR1 KGHSH and CDR2 LQKENI. CDR3 region: CASSSGNTGELFF. CDR3 bases: TGTGCCAGCTCATCAGGGAACACCGGGGAGCTGTTTTTT. The full variable domain, with the rest looked up from reference TRBV18 and TRBJ2-2, is NAGVMQNPRHLVRRRGQEARLRCSPMKGHSHVYWYRQLPEEGLKFMVYLQKENIIDESGMPKERFSAEFPKEGPSILRIQQVVRGDSAAYFCASSSGNTGELFFGEGSRLTVL.

The chain carries TRBV7-8 and TRBJ2-1; D may be TRBD2 (5 bases). This CDR3 region has 17 residues. V dropped 5 bases and J dropped 1 base, with 18 bases sitting between them. The germline V gene encodes CDR1 SGHVS and CDR2 FQNEAQ. In nucleotides, the CDR3 is TGTGCCAGCAGCGCCTCCCGGACTGGCTTATCCTACAATGAGCAGTTCTTC. This translates into CASSASRTGLSYNEQFF. Filled out from reference TRBV7-8 and TRBJ2-1, the complete variable domain reads GAGVSQSPRYKVAKRGQDVALRCDPISGHVSLFWYQQALGQGPEFLTYFQNEAQLDKSGLPSDRFFAERPEGSVSTLKIQRTQQEDSAVYLCASSASRTGLSYNEQFFGPGTRLTVL.

This chain uses TRBV3-1 (or the pseudogene TRBV3-2) with TRBJ1-3; the D gene is possibly TRBD1 (6 bases). Germline values: CDR1 LGHDT, CDR2 YNNKEL (reference sequence). The CDR3 extends over 15 amino acids. V gave up 3 bases and J gave up 3 bases, with 12 bases separating them. For the CDR3, the DNA is TGTGCCAGCAGCCAGGGCGCAGGGGATGGAAACACCATATATTTT. The encoded protein is CASSQGAGDGNTIYF.

The chain recombines TRBV3-1 (or the pseudogene TRBV3-2) with TRBJ2-1, with D possibly TRBD2 on 5 matching bases. Germline CDR1 LGHDT, CDR2 YNNKEL (reference sequence). The germline V and J ends were trimmed by 4 bases and 0 bases, with 16 bases remaining between them. The CDR3 spans 17 residues. This chain's CDR3 is CASSPAGLSVSYNEQFF. Written as DNA, the CDR3 is TGTGCCAGCAGCCCCGCCGGACTCAGCGTCTCCTACAATGAGCAGTTCTTC.

This sequence joins TRBV5-1 and TRBJ2-5; the match to TRBD2 covers 7 bases. Germline V lookup: CDR1 SGHRS, CDR2 YFSETQ. CDR3 length: 13 residues. V lost 0 bases, J lost 4 bases, and 0 bases stayed unmatched. The CDR3, as DNA: TGCGCCAGCAGCTTGGGGGAGGGAGAGACCCAGTACTTC. This gives the protein CASSLGEGETQYF.

This clone showed up just once. The CDR3 loop reads CASKGRGLNTGELFF. The CDR3 DNA reads as TGTGCCAGTAAAGGCCGAGGACTGAACACCGGGGAGCTGTTTTTT. The chain combines TRBV19 with TRBJ2-2; possibly TRBD2 for D (5 bases). The germline gives CDR1 LNHDA, CDR2 SQIVND (reference sequence). The CDR3 is 15 residues long. V was cut by 7 bases and J by 1 base, with 13 bases left in between.

The chain is built from TRBV18 and TRBJ1-2; TRBD1 matches at 8 bases. The V segment lost 4 bases and the J segment 3 bases; nucleotides outside the gene matches: 1. The germline V gene encodes CDR1 KGHSH and CDR2 LQKENI. This CDR3 spans 13 amino acids. In DNA form, the CDR3 reads TGTGCCAGCTCACGGGGACAGGACTATGGCTACACCTTC. Protein: CASSRGQDYGYTF.

The J gene is TRBJ2-7, the V gene TRBV10-3; the D gene is possibly TRBD1 (6 bases). V lost 8 bases to trimming and J lost 0 bases, with 8 bases between them. CDR3 length: 12 residues. Germline loops: CDR1 ENHRY, CDR2 SYGVKD. This CDR3 is CAIGTPSYEQYF. Written as DNA, the CDR3 is TGTGCCATCGGGACACCCTCCTACGAGCAGTACTTC.

This chain connects TRBV5-1 to TRBJ2-2; D is undetermined. CDR1 is SGHRS, CDR2 YFSETQ, per germline. The V end lost 1 base, the J end lost 1 base, and 8 bases lay between the germline ends. This CDR3 comprises 15 residues. CDR3 nucleotide sequence: TGCGCCAGCAGCTTGAGAGCAGGGAACACCGGGGAGCTGTTTTTT. Residues: CASSLRAGNTGELFF.

The rearrangement links TRBV4-2 to TRBJ1-1; 9 bases map to TRBD1. The trim removed 4 bases at V and 0 bases at J, leaving 18 bases unmatched. CDR1 is LGHNA, CDR2 YNFKEQ, per germline. The CDR3 is 20 amino acids. CDR3 nucleotides: TGTGCCAGCAGCCTTCAACCCGGGACAGGGTCCATTTTTATGAACACTGAAGCTTTCTTT. This sequence encodes CASSLQPGTGSIFMNTEAFF.

In its sample, this clone was seen a few times. The CDR3 nucleotides are TGTGCCAGCAGCTTTGAGGACATGGATTATTTTTCCTACGAGCAGTACTTC. Its translation: CASSFEDMDYFSYEQYF. The chain combines TRBV11-2 with TRBJ2-7; D might be TRBD1 (5 bases). CDR3 length: 17 amino acids. Germline CDR1 reads SGHAT; CDR2 reads FQNNGV. V was trimmed by 3 bases and J by 1 base, leaving 19 bases between them.

V and J are TRBV6-2 or TRBV6-3 and TRBJ1-5; D gene uncertain. V gave up 2 bases and J gave up 2 bases, with 7 bases separating them. This CDR3 has 14 amino acids. Germline CDR1 and CDR2: MNHEY and SVGEGT. In nucleotides, the CDR3 is TGTGCCAGCAGTTACCCGAGGGGCAATCAGCCCCAGCATTTT. Translating gives CASSYPRGNQPQHF.

The CDR3 here is CASSFGLAGTETQYF. CDR3 nucleotide sequence: TGTGCCAGCAGCTTCGGCCTAGCGGGAACAGAGACCCAGTACTTC. The chain combines TRBV7-2 with TRBJ2-5, with TRBD2 matching over 9 bases. The CDR3 spans 15 residues. Per germline, CDR1 SGHTA and CDR2 FQGNSA. Trimming removed 3 bases from V and 4 bases from J; junction bases left unmatched: 6. The full variable domain, with the rest looked up from reference TRBV7-2 and TRBJ2-5, is GAGVSQSPSNKVTEKGKDVELRCDPISGHTALYWYRQSLGQGLEFLIYFQGNSAPDKSGLPSDRFSAERTGGSVSTLTIQRTQQEDSAVYLCASSFGLAGTETQYFGPGTRLLVL.

This clone has only one observation. The chain couples TRBV2 to TRBJ2-5, with D possibly being TRBD2 (6 bases). Trimming left V 7 bases short and J 1 base short, with 13 bases between. Germline V lookup: CDR1 SNHLY, CDR2 FYNNEI. The CDR3 sequence is 14 residues long. CDR3 DNA: TGTGCCAGCAAAGAGGACGGGGGCCAAGAGACCCAGTACTTC. This translates into CASKEDGGQETQYF.

The CDR3 protein is CASSSRLDTQYF. CDR3 in DNA: TGCGCCAGCAGCTCCCGTCTGGATACGCAGTATTTT. This chain uses TRBV5-1 with TRBJ2-3; D is unresolved. In germline, CDR1 is SGHRS, CDR2 YFSETQ. Trimming removed 3 bases at V and 6 bases at J, with 8 bases between. The CDR3 consists of 12 residues.

This chain joins TRBV9 and TRBJ2-1; D not certain. V gave up 0 bases and J gave up 7 bases, with 11 bases separating them. Germline CDR1 reads SGDLS; CDR2 reads YYNGEE. This CDR3 region has 14 residues. This chain's CDR3 is CASSVVPTGNEQFF. The CDR3 nucleotides read TGTGCCAGCAGCGTAGTTCCTACCGGGAATGAGCAGTTCTTC.

The chain employs TRBV4-1 and TRBJ1-3, with 9 bases identical to TRBD1. The CDR3 totals 18 residues. Losses at the gene ends were 1 base for V and 6 bases for J; bases not matched to a gene: 13. Germline V gene lookup returns CDR1 MGHRA and CDR2 YSYEKL. The CDR3 DNA reads TGCGCCAGCAGCCAAGCCTACAGAGGGACAGGGACAAAAAACACCATATATTTT. It translates to CASSQAYRGTGTKNTIYF.

The gene calls are TRBV24-1 and TRBJ1-1, with D hard to call. The CDR3 consists of 14 residues. The V gene's germline CDR1 is KGHDR and CDR2 SFDVKD. V was clipped by 4 bases and J by 0 bases, with 8 bases between them. CDR3 protein: CATSEHSLNTEAFF. CDR3 DNA: TGTGCCACCAGTGAGCATAGTTTGAACACTGAAGCTTTCTTT.

This chain joins TRBV7-2 and TRBJ1-5; D is undetermined. The CDR3 length is 13 residues. V gave up 1 base and J gave up 6 bases, with 7 bases separating them. CDR1 and CDR2 from the germline V gene are SGHTA and FQGNSA. The CDR3: CASSLERGQPQHF. The CDR3 DNA reads as TGTGCCAGCAGCTTAGAGCGCGGTCAGCCCCAGCATTTT.

CDR3 nucleotide sequence: TGCGCCAGCAGCCAAGATGTAAGCAGGGATGGAGATGGCTACACCTTC. Translation: CASSQDVSRDGDGYTF. This chain joins TRBV4-1 and TRBJ1-2; D possibly corresponds to TRBD1 (5 bases). Germline CDR1 is MGHRA and CDR2 is YSYEKL. Trimming cost V 0 bases and J 6 bases, with 17 bases left between them. The CDR3 is 16 residues long.

The V and J genes are TRBV7-9 and TRBJ2-5, with 7 bases aligning to TRBD1. CDR3 size: 14 residues. V lost 6 bases and J lost 2; bases outside the gene matches: 6. Germline CDR1 reads SEHNR; CDR2 reads FQNEAQ (reference sequence). The CDR3 protein is CASSPTGLQETQYF. The CDR3 DNA reads as TGTGCCAGCAGTCCGACAGGGTTGCAAGAGACCCAGTACTTC.

The V call is TRBV5-1, the J call TRBJ2-1; no reliable D call. This CDR3 comprises 15 residues. The V end lost 4 bases, the J end lost 1 base, and 12 bases lay between the germline ends. Germline values: CDR1 SGHRS, CDR2 YFSETQ. CDR3 nucleotide sequence: TGCGCCAGCAGCCCCGGGTCCTCGTCCTACAATGAGCAGTTCTTC. Its translation: CASSPGSSSYNEQFF. The complete variable domain, with remaining parts taken from reference TRBV5-1 and TRBJ2-1, reads KAGVTQTPRYLIKTRGQQVTLSCSPISGHRSVSWYQQTPGQGLQFLFEYFSETQRNKGNFPGRFSGRQFSNSRSEMNVSTLELGDSALYLCASSPGSSSYNEQFFGPGTRLTVL.

This chain connects TRBV3-1 (or the pseudogene TRBV3-2) to TRBJ1-1, with D perhaps matching TRBD1 (5 bases). V was cut by 3 bases and J by 3 bases, with 17 bases left in between. This CDR3 spans 16 amino acids. The V gene's germline CDR1 is LGHDT and CDR2 YNNKEL (reference sequence). The CDR3 here is CASSQWSASGDTEAFF. DNA of the CDR3: TGTGCCAGCAGCCAGTGGTCAGCCTCGGGGGACACTGAAGCTTTCTTT.

The chain joins TRBV6-5 to TRBJ2-3, with 11 bases lining up with TRBD2. V shed 6 bases, J shed 6 bases, and the junction held 5 bases outside the gene matches. The CDR3 spans 14 residues. Germline V gene sequence: CDR1 MNHEY, CDR2 SVGAGI. CDR3 in amino acids: CASSPTSGSDTQYF. The CDR3 coding sequence is TGTGCCAGCAGCCCAACTAGCGGGAGCGATACGCAGTATTTT.

The chain is built from TRBV9 and TRBJ1-1; TRBD1 matches at 10 bases. Germline V gene lookup returns CDR1 SGDLS and CDR2 YYNGEE. The CDR3 length is 17 residues. The J segment lost 3 bases and the V segment lost 4 bases, leaving 12 bases of the junction unmatched. CDR3 region: CASSRGGTGERDTEAFF. CDR3 nucleotide sequence: TGTGCCAGCAGCAGAGGGGGGACAGGGGAGCGAGACACTGAAGCTTTCTTT.

V gene TRBV19 combines with J gene TRBJ1-2; D is unresolved. The germline V gene has CDR1 LNHDA and CDR2 SQIVND (reference sequence). Trimming removed 1 base from V and 5 bases from J, with 8 bases in between. This CDR3 spans 13 amino acids. The CDR3 here is CASSIGYGYGYTF. The CDR3 DNA sequence: TGTGCCAGTAGTATAGGTTACGGGTATGGCTACACCTTC. Full variable domain (outside the CDR3, taken from reference TRBV19 and TRBJ1-2): DGGITQSPKYLFRKEGQNVTLSCEQNLNHDAMYWYRQDPGQGLRLIYYSQIVNDFQKGDIAEGYSVSREKKESFPLTVTSAQKNPTAFYLCASSIGYGYGYTFGSGTRLTVV.

V gene TRBV13 combines with J gene TRBJ2-2, with 10 nucleotides matching TRBD1. Germline V gene lookup returns CDR1 PRHDT and CDR2 FYEKMQ (reference sequence). The junction had 10 bases not matched to a gene; V was cut back by 5 bases and J by 10 bases. The CDR3 runs to 15 residues. CDR3 in amino acids: CASSKLGQGKVELFF. In DNA form, the CDR3 reads TGTGCCAGCAGCAAATTGGGACAGGGGAAGGTGGAGCTGTTTTTT.

The gene calls are TRBV29-1 and TRBJ2-7; D unresolved. V was pared by 6 bases and J by 1 base, with 7 bases between. Per germline, CDR1 SQVTM and CDR2 ANQGSEA. CDR3 size: 11 residues. As DNA, the CDR3 is TGCAGCGTGGGCCTTTCCTACGAGCAGTACTTC. Amino acids: CSVGLSYEQYF.